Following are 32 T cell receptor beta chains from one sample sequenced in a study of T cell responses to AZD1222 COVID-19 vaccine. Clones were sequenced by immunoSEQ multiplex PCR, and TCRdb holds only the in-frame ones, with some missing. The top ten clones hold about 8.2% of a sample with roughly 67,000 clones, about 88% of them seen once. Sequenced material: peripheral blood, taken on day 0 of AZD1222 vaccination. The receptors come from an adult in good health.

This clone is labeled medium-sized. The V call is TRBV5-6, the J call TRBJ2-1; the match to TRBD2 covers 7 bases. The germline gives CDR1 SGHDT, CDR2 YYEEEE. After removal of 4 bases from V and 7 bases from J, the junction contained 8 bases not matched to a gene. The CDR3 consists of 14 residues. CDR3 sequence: CASSLALARNEQFF. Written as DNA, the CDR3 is TGTGCCAGCAGCCTCGCACTAGCGCGTAATGAGCAGTTCTTC.

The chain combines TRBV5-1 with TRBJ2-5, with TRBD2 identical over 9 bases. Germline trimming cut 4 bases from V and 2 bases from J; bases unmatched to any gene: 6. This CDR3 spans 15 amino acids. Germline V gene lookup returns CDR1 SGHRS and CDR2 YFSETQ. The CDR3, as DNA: TGCGCCAGCAGCGCGTCTAGCGGGACGCAAGAGACCCAGTACTTC. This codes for CASSASSGTQETQYF. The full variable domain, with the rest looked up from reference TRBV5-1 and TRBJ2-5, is KAGVTQTPRYLIKTRGQQVTLSCSPISGHRSVSWYQQTPGQGLQFLFEYFSETQRNKGNFPGRFSGRQFSNSRSEMNVSTLELGDSALYLCASSASSGTQETQYFGPGTRLLVL.

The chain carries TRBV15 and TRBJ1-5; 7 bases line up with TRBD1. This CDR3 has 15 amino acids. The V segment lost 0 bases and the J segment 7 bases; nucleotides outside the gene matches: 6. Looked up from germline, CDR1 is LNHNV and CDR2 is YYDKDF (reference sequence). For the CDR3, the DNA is TGTGCCACCAGCAGAGATCAAGGGGGCGGACAGCCCCAGCATTTT. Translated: CATSRDQGGGQPQHF.

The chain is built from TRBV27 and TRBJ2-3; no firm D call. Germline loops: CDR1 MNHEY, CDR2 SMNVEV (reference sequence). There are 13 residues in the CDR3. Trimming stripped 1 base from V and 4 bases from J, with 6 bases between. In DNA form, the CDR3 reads TGTGCCAGCAGTTTATACCTGTCAGATACGCAGTATTTT. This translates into CASSLYLSDTQYF.

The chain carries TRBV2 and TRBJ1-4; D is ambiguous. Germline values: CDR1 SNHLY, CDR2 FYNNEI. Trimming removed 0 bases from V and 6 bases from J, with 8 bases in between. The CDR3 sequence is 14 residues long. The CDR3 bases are TGTGCCAGCAGTGAAGCGGGCGGTTATGAAAAACTGTTTTTT. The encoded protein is CASSEAGGYEKLFF.

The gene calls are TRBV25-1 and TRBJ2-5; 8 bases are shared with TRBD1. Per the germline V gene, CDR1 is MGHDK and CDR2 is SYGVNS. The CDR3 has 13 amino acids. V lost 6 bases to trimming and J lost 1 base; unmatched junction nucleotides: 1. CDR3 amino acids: CASRDRVQETQYF. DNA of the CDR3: TGTGCCAGCAGGGACAGGGTCCAAGAGACCCAGTACTTC.

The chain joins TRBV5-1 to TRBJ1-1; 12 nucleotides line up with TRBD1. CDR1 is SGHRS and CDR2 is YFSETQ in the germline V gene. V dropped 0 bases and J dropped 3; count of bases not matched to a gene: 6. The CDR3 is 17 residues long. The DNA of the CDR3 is TGCGCCAGCAGCTTGGAACCAGGGACAGGGGGCTACACTGAAGCTTTCTTT. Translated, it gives CASSLEPGTGGYTEAFF.

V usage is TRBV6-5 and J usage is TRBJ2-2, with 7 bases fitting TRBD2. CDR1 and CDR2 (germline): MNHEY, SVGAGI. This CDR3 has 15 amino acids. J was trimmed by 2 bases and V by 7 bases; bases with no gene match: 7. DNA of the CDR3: TGTGCCAGCACCACGGGACTATTTAACACCGGGGAGCTGTTTTTT. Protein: CASTTGLFNTGELFF.

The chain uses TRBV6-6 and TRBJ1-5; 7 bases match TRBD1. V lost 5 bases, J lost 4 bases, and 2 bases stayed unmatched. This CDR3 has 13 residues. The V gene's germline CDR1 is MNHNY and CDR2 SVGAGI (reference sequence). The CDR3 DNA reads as TGTGCCAGCAGTCTGGACAGGAATCAGCCCCAGCATTTT. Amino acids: CASSLDRNQPQHF.

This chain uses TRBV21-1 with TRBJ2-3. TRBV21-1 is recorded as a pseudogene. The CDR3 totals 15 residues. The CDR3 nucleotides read TGTGCCAGCAGCACTAGGCGTCACAGCCGAGATACGCAGTATTTT. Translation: CASSTRRHSRDTQYF.

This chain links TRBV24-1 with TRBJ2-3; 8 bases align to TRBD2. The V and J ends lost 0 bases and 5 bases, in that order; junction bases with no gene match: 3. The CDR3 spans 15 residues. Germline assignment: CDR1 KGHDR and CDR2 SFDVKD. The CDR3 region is CATSDLELAGDTQYF. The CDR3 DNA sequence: TGTGCCACCAGTGATTTGGAGCTAGCGGGAGATACGCAGTATTTT.

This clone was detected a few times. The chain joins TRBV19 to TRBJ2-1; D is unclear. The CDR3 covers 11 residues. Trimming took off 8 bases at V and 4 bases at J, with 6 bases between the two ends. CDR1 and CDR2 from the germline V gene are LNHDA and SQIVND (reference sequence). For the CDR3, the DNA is TGTGCCAGTGACACATACAATGAGCAGTTCTTC. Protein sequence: CASDTYNEQFF.

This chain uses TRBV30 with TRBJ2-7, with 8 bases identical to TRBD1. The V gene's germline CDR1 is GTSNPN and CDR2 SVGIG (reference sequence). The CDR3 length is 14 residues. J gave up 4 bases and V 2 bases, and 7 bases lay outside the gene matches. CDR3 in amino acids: CAWSFGQGRYEQYF. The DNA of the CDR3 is TGTGCCTGGAGTTTTGGACAGGGTCGATACGAGCAGTACTTC. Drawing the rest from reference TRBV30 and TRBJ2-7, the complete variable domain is SQTIHQWPATLVQPVGSPLSLECTVEGTSNPNLYWYRQAAGRGLQLLFYSVGIGQISSEVPQNLSASRPQDRQFILSSKKLLLSDSGFYLCAWSFGQGRYEQYFGPGTRLTVT.

The CDR3 loop is CASRGTGAYEQYF. CDR3 bases: TGTGCCAGCAGGGGGACAGGTGCCTACGAGCAGTACTTC. The rearrangement uses TRBV12-3 or TRBV12-4 and TRBJ2-7, with 8 bases that match TRBD1. V lost 6 bases, J lost 2 bases, and 3 bases stayed unmatched. This CDR3 contains 13 residues.

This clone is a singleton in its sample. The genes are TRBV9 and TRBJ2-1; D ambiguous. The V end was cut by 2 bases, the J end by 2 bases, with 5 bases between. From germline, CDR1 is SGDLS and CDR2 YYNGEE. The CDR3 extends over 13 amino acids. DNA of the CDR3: TGTGCCAGCAGCGTTGGAGCCTACAATGAGCAGTTCTTC. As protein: CASSVGAYNEQFF.

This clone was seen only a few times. CDR3 DNA: TGTGCCAGCAGCCGTACAGGGGGCGGTGGCACTGAAGCTTTCTTT. It encodes CASSRTGGGGTEAFF. The V call is TRBV7-2, the J call TRBJ1-1; TRBD1 aligns across 9 bases. Germline V gene sequence: CDR1 SGHTA, CDR2 FQGNSA. The CDR3 consists of 15 residues. V was clipped by 5 bases and J by 4 bases; unmatched bases: 8. Full variable domain (remainder filled in from reference TRBV7-2 and TRBJ1-1): GAGVSQSPSNKVTEKGKDVELRCDPISGHTALYWYRQSLGQGLEFLIYFQGNSAPDKSGLPSDRFSAERTGGSVSTLTIQRTQQEDSAVYLCASSRTGGGGTEAFFGQGTRLTVV.

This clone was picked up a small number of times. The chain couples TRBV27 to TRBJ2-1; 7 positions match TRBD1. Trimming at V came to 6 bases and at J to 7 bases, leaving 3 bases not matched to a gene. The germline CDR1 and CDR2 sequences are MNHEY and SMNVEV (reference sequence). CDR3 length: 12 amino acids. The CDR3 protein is CASSPTGNEQFF. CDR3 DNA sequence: TGTGCCAGCAGCCCGACAGGGAATGAGCAGTTCTTC.

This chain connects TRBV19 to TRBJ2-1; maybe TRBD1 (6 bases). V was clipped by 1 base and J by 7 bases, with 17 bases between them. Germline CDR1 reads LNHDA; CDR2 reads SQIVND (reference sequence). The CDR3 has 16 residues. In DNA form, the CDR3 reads TGTGCCAGTAGTATAGCCGGCCAGGGGCGTTCAAATGAGCAGTTCTTC. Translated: CASSIAGQGRSNEQFF.

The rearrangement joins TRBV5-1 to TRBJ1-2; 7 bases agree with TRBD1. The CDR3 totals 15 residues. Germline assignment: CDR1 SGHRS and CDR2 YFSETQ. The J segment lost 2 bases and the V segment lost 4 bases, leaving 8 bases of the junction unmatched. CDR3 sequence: CASSLPTGLNYGYTF. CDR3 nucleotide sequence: TGCGCCAGCAGCCTTCCGACAGGGTTGAACTATGGCTACACCTTC.

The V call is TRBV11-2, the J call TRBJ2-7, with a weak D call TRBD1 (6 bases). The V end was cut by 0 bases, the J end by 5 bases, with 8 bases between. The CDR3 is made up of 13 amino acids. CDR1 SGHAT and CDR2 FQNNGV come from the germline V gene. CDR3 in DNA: TGTGCCAGCAGCTTAGAGGGGGCTCACGAGCAGTACTTC. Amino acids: CASSLEGAHEQYF.

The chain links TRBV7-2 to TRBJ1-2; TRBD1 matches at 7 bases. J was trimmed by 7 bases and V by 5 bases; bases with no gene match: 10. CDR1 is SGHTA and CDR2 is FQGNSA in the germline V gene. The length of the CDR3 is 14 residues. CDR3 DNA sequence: TGTGCCAGCAGCCCCGGGGACCGACAGGGTGGCTACACCTTC. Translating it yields CASSPGDRQGGYTF. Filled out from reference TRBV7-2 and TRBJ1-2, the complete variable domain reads GAGVSQSPSNKVTEKGKDVELRCDPISGHTALYWYRQSLGQGLEFLIYFQGNSAPDKSGLPSDRFSAERTGGSVSTLTIQRTQQEDSAVYLCASSPGDRQGGYTFGSGTRLTVV.

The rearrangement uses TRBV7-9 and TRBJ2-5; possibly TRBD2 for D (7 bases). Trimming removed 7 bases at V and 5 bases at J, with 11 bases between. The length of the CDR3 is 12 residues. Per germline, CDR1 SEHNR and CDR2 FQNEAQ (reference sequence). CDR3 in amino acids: CASKQGGETQYF. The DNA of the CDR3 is TGTGCCAGCAAACAGGGAGGGGAGACCCAGTACTTC.

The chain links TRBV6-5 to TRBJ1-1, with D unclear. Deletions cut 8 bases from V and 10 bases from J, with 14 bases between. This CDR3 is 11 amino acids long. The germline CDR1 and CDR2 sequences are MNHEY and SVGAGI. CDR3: CASSNGPRAFF. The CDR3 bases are TGTGCCAGCTCTAACGGTCCTCGAGCTTTCTTT.

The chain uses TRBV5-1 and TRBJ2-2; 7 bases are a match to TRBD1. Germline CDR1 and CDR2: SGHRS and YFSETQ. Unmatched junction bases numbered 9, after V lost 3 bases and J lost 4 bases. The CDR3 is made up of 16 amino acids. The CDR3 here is CASSWNRGSVTGELFF. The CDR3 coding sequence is TGCGCCAGCAGCTGGAACAGGGGATCCGTCACCGGGGAGCTGTTTTTT.

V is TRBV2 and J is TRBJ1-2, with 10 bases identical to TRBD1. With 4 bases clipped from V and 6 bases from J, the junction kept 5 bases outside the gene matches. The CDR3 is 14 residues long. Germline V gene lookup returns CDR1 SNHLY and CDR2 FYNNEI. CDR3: CASSVGTGDNGYTF. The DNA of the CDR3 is TGTGCCAGCAGTGTTGGGACAGGGGACAATGGCTACACCTTC.

Here the CDR3 reads CASSLTFNQPQHF. Here the CDR3 DNA reads TGTGCCAGCAGTCTGACGTTTAATCAGCCCCAGCATTTT. The V gene is TRBV27, the J gene TRBJ1-5; no definite D call. The CDR3 spans 13 residues. Germline CDR1 is MNHEY and CDR2 is SMNVEV (reference sequence). V dropped 5 bases and J dropped 4 bases, with 9 bases sitting between them.

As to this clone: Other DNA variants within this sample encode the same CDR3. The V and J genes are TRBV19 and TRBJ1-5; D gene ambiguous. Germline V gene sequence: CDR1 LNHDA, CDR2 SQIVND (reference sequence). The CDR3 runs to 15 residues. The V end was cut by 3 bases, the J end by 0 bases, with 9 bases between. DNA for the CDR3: TGTGCCAGTAGTATCGGAAAAAATAGCAATCAGCCCCAGCATTTT. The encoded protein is CASSIGKNSNQPQHF.

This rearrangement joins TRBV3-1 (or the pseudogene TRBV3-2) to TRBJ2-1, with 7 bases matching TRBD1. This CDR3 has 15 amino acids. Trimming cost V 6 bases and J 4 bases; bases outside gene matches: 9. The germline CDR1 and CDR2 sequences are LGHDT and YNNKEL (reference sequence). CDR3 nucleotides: TGTGCCAGCAGTCCTACCGGGACAGATTACAATGAGCAGTTCTTC. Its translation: CASSPTGTDYNEQFF.

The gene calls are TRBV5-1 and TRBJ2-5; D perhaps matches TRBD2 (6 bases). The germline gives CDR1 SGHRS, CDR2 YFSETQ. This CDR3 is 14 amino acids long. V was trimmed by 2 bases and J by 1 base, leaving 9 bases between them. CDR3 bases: TGCGCCAGCAGCTTCGGGGGTCCCCAAGAGACCCAGTACTTC. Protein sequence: CASSFGGPQETQYF.

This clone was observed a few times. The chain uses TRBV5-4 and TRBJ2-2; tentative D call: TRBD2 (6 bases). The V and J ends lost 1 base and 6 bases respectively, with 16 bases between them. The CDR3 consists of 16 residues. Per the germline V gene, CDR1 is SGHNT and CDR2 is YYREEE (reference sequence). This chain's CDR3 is CASSLWEEGGSGELFF. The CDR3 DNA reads TGTGCCAGCAGCTTGTGGGAGGAAGGAGGGTCCGGGGAGCTGTTTTTT.

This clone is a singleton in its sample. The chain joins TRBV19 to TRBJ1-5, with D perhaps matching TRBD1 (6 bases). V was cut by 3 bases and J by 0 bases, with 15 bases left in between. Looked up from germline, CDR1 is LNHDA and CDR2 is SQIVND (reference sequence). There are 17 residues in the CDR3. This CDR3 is CASSIFTQGYSNQPQHF. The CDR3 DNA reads TGTGCCAGTAGTATCTTTACGCAGGGGTATAGCAATCAGCCCCAGCATTTT. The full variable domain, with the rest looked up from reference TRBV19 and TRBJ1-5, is DGGITQSPKYLFRKEGQNVTLSCEQNLNHDAMYWYRQDPGQGLRLIYYSQIVNDFQKGDIAEGYSVSREKKESFPLTVTSAQKNPTAFYLCASSIFTQGYSNQPQHFGDGTRLSIL.

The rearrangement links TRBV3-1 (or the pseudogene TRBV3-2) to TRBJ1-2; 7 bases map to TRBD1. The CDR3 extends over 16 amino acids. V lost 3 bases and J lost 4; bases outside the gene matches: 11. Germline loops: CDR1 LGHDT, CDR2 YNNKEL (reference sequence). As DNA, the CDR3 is TGTGCCAGCAGCCACAACACAGGGGTTAGAAGCTATGGCTACACCTTC. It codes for CASSHNTGVRSYGYTF.